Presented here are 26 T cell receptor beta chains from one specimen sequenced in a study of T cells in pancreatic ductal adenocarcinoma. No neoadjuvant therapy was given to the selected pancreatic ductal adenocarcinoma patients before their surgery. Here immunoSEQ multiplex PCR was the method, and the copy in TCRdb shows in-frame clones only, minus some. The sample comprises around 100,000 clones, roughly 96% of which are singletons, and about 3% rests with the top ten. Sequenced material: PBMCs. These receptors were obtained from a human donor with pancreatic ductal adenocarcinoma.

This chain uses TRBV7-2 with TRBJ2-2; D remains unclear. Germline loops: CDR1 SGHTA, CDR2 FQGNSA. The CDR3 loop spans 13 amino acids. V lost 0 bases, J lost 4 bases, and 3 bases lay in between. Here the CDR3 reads CASSLAATGELFF. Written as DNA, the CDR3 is TGTGCCAGCAGCTTAGCGGCCACCGGGGAGCTGTTTTTT.

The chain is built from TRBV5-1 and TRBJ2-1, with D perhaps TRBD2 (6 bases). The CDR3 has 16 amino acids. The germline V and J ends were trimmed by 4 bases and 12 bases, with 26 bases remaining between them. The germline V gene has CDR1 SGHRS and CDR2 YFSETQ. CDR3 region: CASSPETGGMSSRQFF. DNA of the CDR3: TGCGCCAGCAGCCCCGAAACCGGGGGAATGAGCTCTAGGCAGTTCTTC.

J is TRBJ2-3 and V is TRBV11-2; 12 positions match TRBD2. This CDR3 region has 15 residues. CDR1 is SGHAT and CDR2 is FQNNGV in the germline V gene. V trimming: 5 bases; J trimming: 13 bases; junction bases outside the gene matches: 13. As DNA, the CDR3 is TGTGCCAGCAGCCGCTGGACTAGCGGGATGCAGAAAGAGTATTTT. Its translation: CASSRWTSGMQKEYF.

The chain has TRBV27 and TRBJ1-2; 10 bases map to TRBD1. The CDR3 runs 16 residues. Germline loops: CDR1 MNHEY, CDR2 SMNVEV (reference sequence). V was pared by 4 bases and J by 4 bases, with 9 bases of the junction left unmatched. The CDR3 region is CASSSRDRGGFYGYTF. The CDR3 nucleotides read TGTGCCAGCAGTTCGCGGGACAGGGGCGGGTTCTATGGCTACACCTTC.

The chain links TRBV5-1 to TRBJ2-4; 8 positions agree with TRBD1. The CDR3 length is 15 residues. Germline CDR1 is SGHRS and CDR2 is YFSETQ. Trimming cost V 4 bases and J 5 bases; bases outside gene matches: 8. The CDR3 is CASSPPGGTENIQYF. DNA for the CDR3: TGCGCCAGCAGCCCCCCAGGGGGCACGGAAAACATTCAGTACTTC.

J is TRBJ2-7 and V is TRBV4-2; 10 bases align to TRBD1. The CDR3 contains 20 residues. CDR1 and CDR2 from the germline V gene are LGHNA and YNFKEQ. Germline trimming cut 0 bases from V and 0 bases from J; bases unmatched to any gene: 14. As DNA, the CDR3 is TGTGCCAGCAGCCAAGATCTGCAAAAGACAGGGGGCATAAGCTCCTACGAGCAGTACTTC. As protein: CASSQDLQKTGGISSYEQYF.

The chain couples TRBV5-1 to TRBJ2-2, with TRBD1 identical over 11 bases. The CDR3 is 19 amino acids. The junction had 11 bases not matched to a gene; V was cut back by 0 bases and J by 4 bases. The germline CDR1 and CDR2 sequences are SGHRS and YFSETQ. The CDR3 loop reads CASSLAGQGAGRFTGELFF. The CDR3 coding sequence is TGCGCCAGCAGCTTGGCCGGACAGGGGGCGGGGCGTTTCACCGGGGAGCTGTTTTTT.

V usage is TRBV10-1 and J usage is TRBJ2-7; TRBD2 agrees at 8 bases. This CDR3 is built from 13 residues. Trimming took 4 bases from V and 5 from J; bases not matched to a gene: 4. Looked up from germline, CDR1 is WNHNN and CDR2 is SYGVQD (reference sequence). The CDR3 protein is CASSVSGSHEQYF. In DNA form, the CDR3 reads TGCGCCAGCAGTGTAAGCGGGAGCCACGAGCAGTACTTC.

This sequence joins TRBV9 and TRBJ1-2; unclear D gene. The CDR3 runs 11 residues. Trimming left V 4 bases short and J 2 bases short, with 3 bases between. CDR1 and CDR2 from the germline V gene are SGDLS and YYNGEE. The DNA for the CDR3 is TGTGCCAGCAGCTCAAACTATGGCTACACCTTC. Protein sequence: CASSSNYGYTF.

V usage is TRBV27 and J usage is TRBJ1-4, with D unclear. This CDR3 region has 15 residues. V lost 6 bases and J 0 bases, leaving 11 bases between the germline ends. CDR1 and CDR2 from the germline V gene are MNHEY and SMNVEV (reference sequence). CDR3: CASSPRRATNEKLFF. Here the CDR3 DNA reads TGTGCCAGCAGCCCCCGGAGAGCAACTAATGAAAAACTGTTTTTT.

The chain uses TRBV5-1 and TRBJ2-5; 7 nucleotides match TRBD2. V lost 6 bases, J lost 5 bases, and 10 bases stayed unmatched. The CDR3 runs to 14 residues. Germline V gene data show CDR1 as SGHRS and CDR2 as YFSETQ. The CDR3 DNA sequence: TGCGCCAGCACCCGGGAGGCGGAGATGGAGACCCAGTACTTC. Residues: CASTREAEMETQYF.

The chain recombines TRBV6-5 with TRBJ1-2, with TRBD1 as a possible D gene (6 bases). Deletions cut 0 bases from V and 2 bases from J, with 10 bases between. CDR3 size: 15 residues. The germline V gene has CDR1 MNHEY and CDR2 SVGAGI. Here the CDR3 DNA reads TGTGCCAGCAGTTACTCGCCGACAGGAAACTATGGCTACACCTTC. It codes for CASSYSPTGNYGYTF.

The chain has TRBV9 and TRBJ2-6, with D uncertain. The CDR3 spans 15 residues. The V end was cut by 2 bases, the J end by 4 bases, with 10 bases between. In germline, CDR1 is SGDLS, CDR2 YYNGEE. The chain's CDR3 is CASSVRLTGANVLTF. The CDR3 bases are TGTGCCAGCAGCGTTCGACTCACCGGGGCCAACGTCCTGACTTTC.

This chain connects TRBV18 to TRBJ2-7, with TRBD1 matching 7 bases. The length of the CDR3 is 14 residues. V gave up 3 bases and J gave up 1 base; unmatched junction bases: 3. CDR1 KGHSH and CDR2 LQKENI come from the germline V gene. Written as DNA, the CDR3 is TGTGCCAGCTCACCGGGACAGACTTCCTACGAGCAGTACTTC. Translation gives CASSPGQTSYEQYF.

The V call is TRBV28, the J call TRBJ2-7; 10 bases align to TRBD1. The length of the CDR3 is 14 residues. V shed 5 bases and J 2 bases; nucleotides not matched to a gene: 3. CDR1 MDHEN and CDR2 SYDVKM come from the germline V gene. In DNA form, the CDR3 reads TGTGCCAGCAGTGCCGGGACAGGGGCCTACGAGCAGTACTTC. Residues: CASSAGTGAYEQYF.

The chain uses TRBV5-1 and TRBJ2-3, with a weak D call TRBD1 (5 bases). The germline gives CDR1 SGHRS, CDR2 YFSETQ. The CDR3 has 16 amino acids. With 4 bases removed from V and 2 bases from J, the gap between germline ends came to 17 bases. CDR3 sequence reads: CASSLGRGWDTDTQYF. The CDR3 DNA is TGCGCCAGCAGCCTTGGAAGGGGCTGGGACACAGATACGCAGTATTTT.

The CDR3 bases are TGTGCCAGCAGTGTGGGGACAGCCACAAGGGAGACCCAGTACTTC. It is translated as CASSVGTATRETQYF. The rearrangement links TRBV25-1 to TRBJ2-5; 7 positions agree with TRBD1. J gave up 5 bases and V 4 bases, and 10 bases lay outside the gene matches. The germline V gene has CDR1 MGHDK and CDR2 SYGVNS. This CDR3 spans 15 amino acids.

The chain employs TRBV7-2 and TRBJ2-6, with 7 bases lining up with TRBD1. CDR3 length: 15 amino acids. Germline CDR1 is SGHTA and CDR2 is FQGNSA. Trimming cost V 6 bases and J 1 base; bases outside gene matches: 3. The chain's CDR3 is CASRTTGSGANVLTF. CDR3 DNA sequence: TGTGCCAGCAGAACGACAGGGTCTGGGGCCAACGTCCTGACTTTC.

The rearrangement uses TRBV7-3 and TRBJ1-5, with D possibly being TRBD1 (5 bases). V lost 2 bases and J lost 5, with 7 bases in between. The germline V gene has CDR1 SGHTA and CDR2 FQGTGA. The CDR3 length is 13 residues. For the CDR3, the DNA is TGTGCCAGCAGCTTACAGGGTGATCAGCCCCAGCATTTT. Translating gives CASSLQGDQPQHF.

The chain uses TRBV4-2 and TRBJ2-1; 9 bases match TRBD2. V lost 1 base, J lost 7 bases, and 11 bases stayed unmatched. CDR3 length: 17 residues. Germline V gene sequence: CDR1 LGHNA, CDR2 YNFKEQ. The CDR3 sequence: CASSQGGGAGGRNEQFF. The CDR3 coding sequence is TGTGCCAGCAGCCAAGGAGGAGGAGCGGGAGGTCGAAATGAGCAGTTCTTC.

CDR3 in amino acids: CASTQSLERGYTGELFF. The CDR3 DNA reads TGTGCCAGTACCCAATCGTTGGAGCGGGGATACACCGGGGAGCTGTTTTTT. The V and J genes are TRBV19 and TRBJ2-2; 7 bases fit TRBD2. The germline V gene has CDR1 LNHDA and CDR2 SQIVND (reference sequence). Germline trimming cut 7 bases from V and 3 bases from J; bases unmatched to any gene: 14. The CDR3 contains 17 residues.

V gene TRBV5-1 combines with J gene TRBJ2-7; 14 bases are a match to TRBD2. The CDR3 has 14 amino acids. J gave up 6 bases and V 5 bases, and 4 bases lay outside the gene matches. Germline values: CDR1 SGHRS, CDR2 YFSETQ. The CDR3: CASSGTSGSSEQYF. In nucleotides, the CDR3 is TGCGCCAGCAGTGGGACTAGCGGGAGTTCCGAGCAGTACTTC.

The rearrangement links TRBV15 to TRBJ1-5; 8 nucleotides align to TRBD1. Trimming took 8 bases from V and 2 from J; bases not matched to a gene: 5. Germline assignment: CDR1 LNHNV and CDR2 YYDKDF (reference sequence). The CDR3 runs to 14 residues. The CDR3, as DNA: TGTGCCACCCTGGACAGGGAAGGCAATCAGCCCCAGCATTTT. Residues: CATLDREGNQPQHF.

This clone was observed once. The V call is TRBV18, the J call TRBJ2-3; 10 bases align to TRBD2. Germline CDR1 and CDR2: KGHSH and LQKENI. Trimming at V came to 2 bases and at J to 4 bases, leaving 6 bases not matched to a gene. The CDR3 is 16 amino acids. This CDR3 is CASSPTSGRVPDTQYF. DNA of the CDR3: TGTGCCAGCTCACCAACCAGCGGGAGGGTCCCAGATACGCAGTATTTT.

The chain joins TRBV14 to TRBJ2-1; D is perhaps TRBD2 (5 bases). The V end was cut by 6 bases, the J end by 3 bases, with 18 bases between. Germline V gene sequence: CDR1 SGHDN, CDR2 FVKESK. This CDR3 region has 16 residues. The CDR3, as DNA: TGTGCCAGCAGTCCAGGTTGGGGAGCGAACTACAATGAGCAGTTCTTC. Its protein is CASSPGWGANYNEQFF. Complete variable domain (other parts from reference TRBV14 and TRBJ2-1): EAGVTQFPSHSVIEKGQTVTLRCDPISGHDNLYWYRRVMGKEIKFLLHFVKESKQDESGMPNNRFLAERTGGTYSTLKVQPAELEDSGVYFCASSPGWGANYNEQFFGPGTRLTVL.

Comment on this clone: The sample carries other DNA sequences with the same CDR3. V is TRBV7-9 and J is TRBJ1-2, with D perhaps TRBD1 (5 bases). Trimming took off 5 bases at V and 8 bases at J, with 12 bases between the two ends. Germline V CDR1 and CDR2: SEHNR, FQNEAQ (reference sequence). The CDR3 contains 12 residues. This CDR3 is CASSLQGYGYTF. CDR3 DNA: TGTGCCAGCAGCCTCCAGGGATACGGCTACACCTTC. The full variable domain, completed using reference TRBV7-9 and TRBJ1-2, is DTGVSQNPRHKITKRGQNVTFRCDPISEHNRLYWYRQTLGQGPEFLTYFQNEAQLEKSRLLSDRFSAERPKGSFSTLEIQRTEQGDSAMYLCASSLQGYGYTFGSGTRLTVV.